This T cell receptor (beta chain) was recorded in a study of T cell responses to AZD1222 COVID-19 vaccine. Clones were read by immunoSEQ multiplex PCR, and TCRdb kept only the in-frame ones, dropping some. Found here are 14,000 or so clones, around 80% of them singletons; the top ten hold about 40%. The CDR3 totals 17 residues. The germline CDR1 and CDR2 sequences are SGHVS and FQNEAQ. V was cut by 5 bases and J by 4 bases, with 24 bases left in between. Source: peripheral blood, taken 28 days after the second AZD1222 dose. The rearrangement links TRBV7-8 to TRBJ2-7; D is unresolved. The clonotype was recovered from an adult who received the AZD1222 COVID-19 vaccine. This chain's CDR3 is CASSLIPTRWAYYEQYF. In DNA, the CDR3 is TGTGCCAGCAGCCTCATCCCCACCCGCTGGGCGTATTACGAGCAGTACTTC. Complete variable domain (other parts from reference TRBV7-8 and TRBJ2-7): GAGVSQSPRYKVAKRGQDVALRCDPISGHVSLFWYQQALGQGPEFLTYFQNEAQLDKSGLPSDRFFAERPEGSVSTLKIQRTQQEDSAVYLCASSLIPTRWAYYEQYFGPGTRLTVT.